These 14 T cell receptor beta chains came from one sample sequenced in a study of blood T cell repertoires in COVID-19. The repertoire was sequenced with immunoSEQ multiplex PCR; TCRdb's copy has only in-frame clones and lacks some. The sample contains fewer than 200,000 clones, around 92% of which appear only once. Sequencing input: peripheral blood. The source is a man aged 25-40 years with COVID-19, enrolled during active disease.

The rearrangement uses TRBV5-6 and TRBJ1-5; no firm D call. CDR3 size: 13 residues. Germline V gene lookup returns CDR1 SGHDT and CDR2 YYEEEE. V lost 0 bases to trimming and J lost 9 bases, with 10 bases between them. The CDR3 loop is CASSLGPLGPQHF. DNA for the CDR3: TGTGCCAGCAGCTTGGGGCCCCTTGGGCCCCAGCATTTT.

V usage is TRBV9 and J usage is TRBJ1-2, with TRBD1 identical over 9 bases. The V and J ends lost 4 bases and 5 bases, in that order; junction bases with no gene match: 12. This CDR3 has 16 amino acids. The germline V gene has CDR1 SGDLS and CDR2 YYNGEE. DNA for the CDR3: TGTGCCAGCAGCTCAAGCCCCGACAGGGGGGGGTATGGCTACACCTTC. Translated, it gives CASSSSPDRGGYGYTF.

The V gene is TRBV19, the J gene TRBJ1-5; possibly TRBD1 for D (5 bases). This CDR3 has 16 amino acids. V dropped 7 bases and J dropped 1 base, with 17 bases sitting between them. The germline gives CDR1 LNHDA, CDR2 SQIVND (reference sequence). The CDR3 DNA is TGTGCCAGTACTGGGTCAGGGTCTTACAGCAATCAGCCCCAGCATTTT. This codes for CASTGSGSYSNQPQHF.

This chain links TRBV7-2 with TRBJ2-3; TRBD2 is a possible D gene (6 bases). The CDR3 covers 14 residues. From germline, CDR1 is SGHTA and CDR2 FQGNSA. Trimming pared 1 base from V and 11 bases from J, leaving 16 bases between. For the CDR3, the DNA is TGTGCCAGCAGCTTAGAGGGAGGCATCGGAGAGCAGTATTTT. Protein product: CASSLEGGIGEQYF.

In this sample, this clone turned up a few times. The V call is TRBV4-3, the J call TRBJ2-7; D gene unclear. Germline-derived CDR1 and CDR2 are LGHNA and YSLEER. The CDR3 runs 18 residues. V was shortened by 4 bases and J by 0 bases, with 22 bases between the two germline ends. The CDR3 region is CASSLAPFGGLSSYEQYF. The CDR3 DNA reads TGCGCCAGCAGCCTAGCCCCCTTCGGCGGCCTAAGCTCCTACGAGCAGTACTTC.

This clone was observed once. J is TRBJ2-7 and V is TRBV27; D is unclear. The CDR3 is 17 residues long. Trimming took off 4 bases at V and 6 bases at J, with 25 bases between the two ends. Looked up from germline, CDR1 is MNHEY and CDR2 is SMNVEV (reference sequence). The CDR3 protein is CASSSTLSTTYVGEQYF. The CDR3 DNA reads as TGTGCCAGCAGTTCGACCTTAAGTACTACCTACGTGGGCGAGCAGTACTTC.

The J gene is TRBJ2-7, the V gene TRBV18, with D possibly TRBD1 on 6 matching bases. This CDR3 region has 14 residues. Deletions cut 3 bases from V and 3 bases from J, with 12 bases between. Germline V CDR1 and CDR2: KGHSH, LQKENI. The DNA for the CDR3 is TGTGCCAGCTCACCCTCGGACAGCATCTACGAGCAGTACTTC. It yields the protein CASSPSDSIYEQYF.

The J gene is TRBJ2-3, the V gene TRBV7-2; 8 nucleotides line up with TRBD2. CDR1 is SGHTA, CDR2 FQGNSA, per germline. J gave up 1 base and V 2 bases, and 5 bases lay outside the gene matches. The CDR3 spans 16 residues. Written as DNA, the CDR3 is TGTGCCAGCAGCTTAAGGAGCGGGAGTGGCACAGATACGCAGTATTTT. This sequence encodes CASSLRSGSGTDTQYF.

The CDR3 region is CASSRGDRARRSGNTIYF. DNA for the CDR3: TGTGCCAGCAGTCGGGGTGACAGGGCTCGACGCTCTGGAAACACCATATATTTT. The V and J genes are TRBV2 and TRBJ1-3, with TRBD1 matching 7 bases. The V segment lost 5 bases and the J segment 0 bases; nucleotides outside the gene matches: 13. Germline V lookup: CDR1 SNHLY, CDR2 FYNNEI. CDR3 length: 18 residues.

The chain employs TRBV6-5 and TRBJ1-2, with D perhaps TRBD1 (5 bases). This CDR3 has 14 amino acids. Germline V gene data show CDR1 as MNHEY and CDR2 as SVGAGI. Between the trimmed V and J ends, which lost 4 bases and 5 bases, there was a span of 14 bases. CDR3 sequence (DNA): TGTGCCAGCAGTTCCCTATTGACAGATTATGGCTACACCTTC. Encoded protein: CASSSLLTDYGYTF.

The CDR3 DNA sequence: TGTGCCAGCAGTTTATCCCCCTCAGTGGATGGCTACACCTTC. Translated, it gives CASSLSPSVDGYTF. The chain carries TRBV27 and TRBJ1-2, with D unresolved. Deletions cut 0 bases from V and 6 bases from J, with 11 bases between. CDR3 length equals 14 residues. Germline V gene data show CDR1 as MNHEY and CDR2 as SMNVEV (reference sequence).

V and J are TRBV7-2 and TRBJ1-2, with 9 bases matching TRBD1. CDR1 and CDR2 (germline): SGHTA, FQGNSA. This CDR3 has 14 residues. Trimming removed 5 bases from V and 3 bases from J; junction bases left unmatched: 4. Here the CDR3 reads CASSARTGDYGYTF. DNA of the CDR3: TGTGCCAGCAGCGCCCGGACAGGGGACTATGGCTACACCTTC.

This chain joins TRBV7-2 and TRBJ2-1; no reliable D call. This CDR3 region has 16 residues. The V gene lost 1 base and the J gene lost 5 bases, with 15 bases spanning the gap. Germline V gene data show CDR1 as SGHTA and CDR2 as FQGNSA. The CDR3 nucleotides are TGTGCCAGCAGCTTAGGGGCCTCACAGCCCAACAATGAGCAGTTCTTC. It codes for CASSLGASQPNNEQFF.

The chain carries TRBV27 and TRBJ1-1, with 7 bases identical to TRBD1. The V segment lost 7 bases and the J segment 6 bases; nucleotides outside the gene matches: 17. Germline V gene sequence: CDR1 MNHEY, CDR2 SMNVEV (reference sequence). The CDR3 is 16 residues long. The CDR3 loop is CASNLMGVGGVSEAFF. The CDR3 nucleotides read TGTGCCAGCAACTTAATGGGGGTAGGGGGCGTTTCTGAAGCTTTCTTT.